The 32 T cell receptor beta chains listed next were all sequenced from one sample in a study of identical twins. TCRdb processed the 5' RACE reads anew with MiXCR; each CDR3 protein has one entry. This sample has 350,000 to 500,000 distinct CDR3 sequences, with 15% to 20% found just once. The sample was naive T cells sorted from blood. The receptors derive from a man aged 45-65 years in good health.

The sample holds many counts of this clonotype. The chain carries TRBV20-1 and TRBJ1-1, with 7 bases lining up with TRBD1. This CDR3 has 15 amino acids. CDR1 is DFQATT and CDR2 is SNEGSKA in the germline V gene (reference sequence). The junction had 12 bases not matched to a gene; V was cut back by 3 bases and J by 5 bases. The CDR3: CSARGGTVFGTEAFF. In DNA form, the CDR3 reads TGCAGTGCTAGGGGCGGGACAGTATTTGGAACTGAAGCTTTCTTT.

The gene calls are TRBV5-1 and TRBJ2-1, with TRBD2 identical over 7 bases. V shed 4 bases, J shed 8 bases, and the junction held 12 bases outside the gene matches. The germline V gene encodes CDR1 SGHRS and CDR2 YFSETQ. CDR3 length: 15 residues. CDR3 in DNA: TGCGCCAGCAGCCCGGGGTCTAGCGGATTCTATGAGCAGTTCTTC. It encodes CASSPGSSGFYEQFF.

This chain joins TRBV15 and TRBJ2-1; 7 bases match TRBD1. The CDR3 consists of 14 residues. Looked up from germline, CDR1 is LNHNV and CDR2 is YYDKDF (reference sequence). V gave up 2 bases and J gave up 4 bases; unmatched junction bases: 2. The CDR3 here is CATSRTTGYNEQFF. The CDR3 DNA is TGTGCCACCAGCAGAACGACAGGGTACAATGAGCAGTTCTTC.

The chain uses TRBV12-3 or TRBV12-4 and TRBJ2-7; TRBD1 agrees at 8 bases. The V gene end was trimmed by 7 bases and the J gene end by 0 bases; junction bases not matched to a gene: 5. This CDR3 is built from 14 residues. The CDR3 sequence is CASTRDRSSYEQYF. For the CDR3, the DNA is TGTGCCAGCACTAGGGACAGGAGCTCCTACGAGCAGTACTTC.

Only a few counts were recorded for this clonotype. The gene calls are TRBV20-1 and TRBJ2-7; maybe TRBD1 (5 bases). The CDR3 is made up of 13 amino acids. Germline loops: CDR1 DFQATT, CDR2 SNEGSKA (reference sequence). Trimming removed 6 bases from V and 3 bases from J, with 15 bases in between. The CDR3 DNA reads as TGCAGTGCCAGGGTGCCGAACTTCTACGAGCAGTACTTC. The encoded protein is CSARVPNFYEQYF.

The chain combines TRBV20-1 with TRBJ2-3; possibly TRBD1 for D (6 bases). The CDR3 length is 15 residues. The V gene's germline CDR1 is DFQATT and CDR2 SNEGSKA (reference sequence). V was shortened by 0 bases and J by 4 bases, with 14 bases between the two germline ends. CDR3 sequence reads: CSARDWDKKPDTQYF. The CDR3 DNA reads as TGCAGTGCTAGAGATTGGGACAAGAAGCCAGATACGCAGTATTTT.

There are many counts of this clonotype. The rearrangement links TRBV12-3 or TRBV12-4 to TRBJ2-7, with TRBD1 identical over 9 bases. The CDR3 runs to 15 residues. The J segment lost 3 bases and the V segment lost 5 bases, leaving 8 bases of the junction unmatched. DNA for the CDR3: TGTGCCAGCAGTCTAACCCCGGGACAGGGCTACGAGCAGTACTTC. Translation gives CASSLTPGQGYEQYF.

This clonotype turned up a few times. The chain links TRBV6-5 to TRBJ2-5; 10 bases are a match to TRBD2. Germline V CDR1 and CDR2: MNHEY, SVGAGI. The V gene end was trimmed by 0 bases and the J gene end by 5 bases; junction bases not matched to a gene: 9. The CDR3 is made up of 17 amino acids. This chain's CDR3 is CASSYSGSGGAGETQYF. CDR3 DNA: TGTGCCAGCAGTTACTCCGGCAGCGGGGGGGCCGGGGAGACCCAGTACTTC.

In this sample, this clonotype turned up a few times. The chain carries TRBV5-1 and TRBJ2-5; tentative D call: TRBD1 (6 bases). Germline V gene sequence: CDR1 SGHRS, CDR2 YFSETQ. The CDR3 spans 15 residues. V shed 2 bases and J shed 1 base, with 12 bases lying between them. The DNA of the CDR3 is TGCGCCAGCAGCTTTGGACAGATAGCCCAAGAGACCCAGTACTTC. This translates into CASSFGQIAQETQYF.

This clonotype was recorded a few times. The chain employs TRBV4-3 and TRBJ2-6; TRBD2 matches 7 bases. The length of the CDR3 is 17 residues. Per the germline V gene, CDR1 is LGHNA and CDR2 is YSLEER. After removal of 1 base from V and 0 bases from J, the junction contained 3 bases not matched to a gene. CDR3 amino acids: CASSQGWGGSGANVLTF. CDR3 bases: TGCGCCAGCAGCCAAGGTTGGGGGGGCTCTGGGGCCAACGTCCTGACTTTC.

Many counts were recorded for this clonotype. The V gene is TRBV4-2, the J gene TRBJ2-5; 7 nucleotides agree with TRBD2. V lost 5 bases and J lost 5; bases outside the gene matches: 11. Per germline, CDR1 LGHNA and CDR2 YNFKEQ. This CDR3 comprises 15 residues. The CDR3: CASSSASGVAETQYF. CDR3 sequence (DNA): TGTGCCAGCAGCAGTGCGAGCGGGGTCGCGGAGACCCAGTACTTC.

J is TRBJ2-1 and V is TRBV7-9; no definite D call. The V gene's germline CDR1 is SEHNR and CDR2 FQNEAQ (reference sequence). The CDR3 spans 16 residues. Trimming stripped 2 bases from V and 3 bases from J, with 14 bases between. The CDR3 nucleotides are TGTGCCAGCAGCTTACGGAACAATCCTGTCTACAATGAGCAGTTCTTC. It specifies CASSLRNNPVYNEQFF.

This clonotype was counted at least ten times. The chain employs TRBV10-3 and TRBJ2-3; tentative D call: TRBD1 (5 bases). V gave up 6 bases and J gave up 1 base, with 11 bases separating them. The germline CDR1 and CDR2 sequences are ENHRY and SYGVKD. The CDR3 totals 14 residues. CDR3 bases: TGTGCCATCAGCCAGGGTACTGGCACAGATACGCAGTATTTT. Translating it yields CAISQGTGTDTQYF.

This clonotype was seen more than once but under ten times. CDR3 amino acids: CASSQSGGFTTQYF. In nucleotides, the CDR3 is TGTGCCAGCAGCCAAAGCGGGGGCTTTACCACGCAGTATTTT. The chain couples TRBV12-3 or TRBV12-4 to TRBJ2-3; 8 positions match TRBD2. The V and J ends lost 6 bases and 9 bases, in that order; junction bases with no gene match: 11. The CDR3 is made up of 14 amino acids.

The chain links TRBV5-1 to TRBJ1-5, with D hard to call. V was pared by 0 bases and J by 4 bases, with 14 bases between. The V gene's germline CDR1 is SGHRS and CDR2 YFSETQ. The CDR3 runs 16 residues. In DNA, the CDR3 is TGCGCCAGCAGCTTGGGCCCCTCGGACGGTAATCAGCCCCAGCATTTT. Encoded protein: CASSLGPSDGNQPQHF.

This clonotype was counted a few times. The genes are TRBV4-1 and TRBJ2-2, with 7 bases lining up with TRBD1. Germline V gives CDR1 MGHRA, CDR2 YSYEKL. Trimming cost V 8 bases and J 6 bases; bases outside gene matches: 9. The CDR3 has 14 amino acids. The chain's CDR3 is CASRRTGRSGELFF. CDR3 bases: TGCGCCAGCCGGAGGACAGGCAGGTCCGGGGAGCTGTTTTTT.

The chain links TRBV27 to TRBJ2-5, with 8 bases fitting TRBD2. The trim removed 5 bases at V and 2 bases at J, leaving 13 bases unmatched. The germline V gene encodes CDR1 MNHEY and CDR2 SMNVEV (reference sequence). This CDR3 contains 17 residues. The CDR3 spells CASSLIRGGGPQETQYF. CDR3 DNA: TGTGCCAGCAGTCTAATACGGGGGGGGGGCCCGCAAGAGACCCAGTACTTC.

This clonotype was counted ten times or more. The chain combines TRBV6-1 with TRBJ2-7; 10 bases agree with TRBD1. The CDR3 spans 15 residues. V trimming: 5 bases; J trimming: 2 bases; junction bases outside the gene matches: 6. CDR1 MNHNS and CDR2 SASEGT come from the germline V gene. The CDR3 sequence is CASSTTGTGAYEQYF. The CDR3 region has the DNA TGTGCCAGCAGTACGACCGGGACAGGGGCCTACGAGCAGTACTTC.

This clonotype was observed many times. The chain has TRBV7-9 and TRBJ2-1; TRBD2 aligns across 8 bases. The CDR3 extends over 16 amino acids. The germline CDR1 and CDR2 sequences are SEHNR and FQNEAQ (reference sequence). Trimming at V came to 4 bases and at J to 3 bases, leaving 8 bases not matched to a gene. The CDR3 coding sequence is TGTGCCAGCAGCTCCCTCGTAGCGGGGAGCTACAATGAGCAGTTCTTC. Its translation is CASSSLVAGSYNEQFF.

The chain couples TRBV19 to TRBJ1-1; TRBD1 aligns across 7 bases. This CDR3 is built from 12 residues. Germline V CDR1 and CDR2: LNHDA, SQIVND (reference sequence). V was clipped by 7 bases and J by 9 bases; unmatched bases: 8. The CDR3 DNA reads as TGTGCCAGTATACAGGGGAATGGAAAAGCTTTCTTT. Translating gives CASIQGNGKAFF.

In this sample, this clonotype turned up a few times. The chain combines TRBV7-6 with TRBJ2-3; unclear D gene. The CDR3 is 15 residues long. V shed 6 bases and J shed 0 bases, with 13 bases lying between them. Looked up from germline, CDR1 is SGHVS and CDR2 is FNYEAQ. The CDR3 here is CASSGDASSTDTQYF. Here the CDR3 DNA reads TGTGCCAGCAGTGGAGACGCCAGTAGCACAGATACGCAGTATTTT.

This clonotype was counted a few times. Here the CDR3 DNA reads TGCAGTGCTGCAGTGGGGCGGGTAGCAGATACGCAGTATTTT. Protein product: CSAAVGRVADTQYF. V and J are TRBV20-1 and TRBJ2-3; D tentatively fits TRBD1 or TRBD2 (5 bases each). Germline V gives CDR1 DFQATT, CDR2 SNEGSKA (reference sequence). With 5 bases removed from V and 4 bases from J, the gap between germline ends came to 16 bases. CDR3 length: 14 residues.

This clonotype was observed at least ten times. The rearrangement uses TRBV6-2 or TRBV6-3 and TRBJ2-7; D might be TRBD2 (6 bases). V dropped 0 bases and J dropped 0 bases, with 12 bases sitting between them. Germline V CDR1 and CDR2: MNHEY, SVGEGT. The CDR3 covers 16 residues. The DNA of the CDR3 is TGTGCCAGCAGTTACTCGAATAGCGGAAGCTCCTACGAGCAGTACTTC. This codes for CASSYSNSGSSYEQYF.

At least ten counts were recorded for this clonotype. The V call is TRBV19, the J call TRBJ1-2; D unresolved. This CDR3 spans 13 amino acids. V dropped 3 bases and J dropped 3 bases, with 8 bases sitting between them. Germline CDR1 is LNHDA and CDR2 is SQIVND (reference sequence). CDR3 sequence reads: CASSMGKDYGYTF. In DNA form, the CDR3 reads TGTGCCAGTAGTATGGGGAAGGACTATGGCTACACCTTC.

The rearrangement links TRBV18 to TRBJ2-1, with 8 bases lining up with TRBD2. The germline V gene encodes CDR1 KGHSH and CDR2 LQKENI. Losses at the gene ends were 1 base for V and 7 bases for J; bases not matched to a gene: 18. This CDR3 comprises 19 residues. The CDR3 nucleotides are TGTGCCAGCTCACCACTTACTAGCGGAGTTCTACGGTCAATTAATGAGCAGTTCTTC. This encodes CASSPLTSGVLRSINEQFF.

V usage is TRBV7-9 and J usage is TRBJ2-1, with TRBD2 matching 7 bases. The trim removed 6 bases at V and 1 base at J, leaving 9 bases unmatched. Germline V CDR1 and CDR2: SEHNR, FQNEAQ (reference sequence). The CDR3 runs 16 residues. The CDR3 coding sequence is TGTGCCAGCAGGGTGCCGGGGGGAACTTCCTACAATGAGCAGTTCTTC. Encoded protein: CASRVPGGTSYNEQFF.

This clonotype occurred many times. V gene TRBV5-1 combines with J gene TRBJ2-3, with no clear D. The CDR3 is 14 amino acids. Looked up from germline, CDR1 is SGHRS and CDR2 is YFSETQ. Trimming pared 4 bases from V and 4 bases from J, leaving 13 bases between. This CDR3 is CASSPSSPSDTQYF. In DNA, the CDR3 is TGCGCCAGCAGCCCTTCCTCGCCGTCAGATACGCAGTATTTT.

The chain employs TRBV7-2 and TRBJ2-7, with 7 positions matching TRBD1. The CDR3 consists of 13 residues. Trimming at V came to 6 bases and at J to 6 bases, leaving 8 bases not matched to a gene. Germline V gene lookup returns CDR1 SGHTA and CDR2 FQGNSA. The CDR3 DNA sequence: TGTGCCAGCAGTCCCATCCGACAGGGCGAGCAGTACTTC. Protein sequence: CASSPIRQGEQYF. Full variable domain (missing parts from reference TRBV7-2 and TRBJ2-7): GAGVSQSPSNKVTEKGKDVELRCDPISGHTALYWYRQSLGQGLEFLIYFQGNSAPDKSGLPSDRFSAERTGGSVSTLTIQRTQQEDSAVYLCASSPIRQGEQYFGPGTRLTVT.

The chain is built from TRBV6-1 and TRBJ1-6; no clear D. The CDR3 spans 14 residues. Trimming cost V 6 bases and J 8 bases, with 14 bases left between them. Germline values: CDR1 MNHNS, CDR2 SASEGT. The CDR3 nucleotides are TGTGCCAGCAGGCAGGCTCAGTACGATTCACCCCTCCACTTT. Translating it yields CASRQAQYDSPLHF.

This clonotype has ten or more counts. The chain combines TRBV4-2 with TRBJ2-1; no definite D call. Looked up from germline, CDR1 is LGHNA and CDR2 is YNFKEQ. This CDR3 has 15 residues. V was trimmed by 4 bases and J by 3 bases, leaving 13 bases between them. The CDR3 DNA is TGTGCCAGCAGCCCCTCTGGGAATAACTACAATGAGCAGTTCTTC. Translation gives CASSPSGNNYNEQFF.

The chain carries TRBV5-1 and TRBJ2-5; TRBD2 matches at 11 bases. The germline V gene has CDR1 SGHRS and CDR2 YFSETQ. The CDR3 totals 18 residues. J gave up 2 bases and V 1 base, and 10 bases lay outside the gene matches. DNA for the CDR3: TGCGCCAGCAGCTTGAGCCGACTAGCGGGGCCCCGGCAAGAGACCCAGTACTTC. It is translated as CASSLSRLAGPRQETQYF.

This clonotype was seen more than once but under ten times. The V call is TRBV6-5, the J call TRBJ2-2; 10 bases align to TRBD2. The CDR3 is 17 residues long. The germline CDR1 and CDR2 sequences are MNHEY and SVGAGI. Unmatched junction bases numbered 6, after V lost 0 bases and J lost 5 bases. The CDR3 sequence is CASSYSRLAGYTGELFF. Written as DNA, the CDR3 is TGTGCCAGCAGTTACTCACGACTAGCGGGTTATACCGGGGAGCTGTTTTTT.